The 12 T cell receptor beta chains in this list originate from one sample, sequenced in a study of T cell changes during pregnancy in multiple sclerosis. Here immunoSEQ multiplex PCR was the method, and the copy in TCRdb shows in-frame clones only, minus some. This table holds 75,000 to 100,000 clones, 90% found once. Sample: peripheral blood, taken in the second trimester of pregnancy. These receptors all come from a female donor in good health, enrolled as a control in a pregnancy study.

The chain recombines TRBV9 with TRBJ1-2; 11 bases match TRBD1. J gave up 7 bases and V 5 bases, and 7 bases lay outside the gene matches. The CDR3 runs to 14 residues. Germline V gene lookup returns CDR1 SGDLS and CDR2 YYNGEE. CDR3 in DNA: TGTGCCAGCAGTGATAGGACAGGGGGCATTGGCTACACCTTC. Translated: CASSDRTGGIGYTF.

J is TRBJ1-4 and V is TRBV28; TRBD1 matches 7 bases. CDR1 is MDHEN, CDR2 SYDVKM, per germline. Trimming took 6 bases from V and 7 from J; bases not matched to a gene: 8. The CDR3 sequence is 14 residues long. This CDR3 is CASRPQGEGEKLFF. The CDR3 coding sequence is TGTGCCAGCAGACCTCAGGGGGAAGGTGAAAAACTGTTTTTT.

V is TRBV2 and J is TRBJ2-7, with TRBD2 as a possible D gene (5 bases). The germline V gene encodes CDR1 SNHLY and CDR2 FYNNEI. This CDR3 is built from 13 residues. With 0 bases removed from V and 5 bases from J, the gap between germline ends came to 8 bases. CDR3 sequence (DNA): TGTGCCAGCAGTGAAGCCCCGGGAAACGAGCAGTACTTC. Amino acids: CASSEAPGNEQYF.

V is TRBV5-1 and J is TRBJ1-4; D is possibly TRBD1 (6 bases). There are 16 residues in the CDR3. Germline V lookup: CDR1 SGHRS, CDR2 YFSETQ. Trimming shortened V by 3 bases and J by 6 bases, and 18 bases separated the two germline ends. The CDR3 region is CASSSGSGGPDEKLFF. CDR3 DNA: TGCGCCAGCAGCTCCGGAAGCGGGGGCCCCGATGAAAAACTGTTTTTT.

The chain joins TRBV4-3 to TRBJ2-1; 10 bases are shared with TRBD2. CDR3 length equals 19 residues. CDR1 is LGHNA, CDR2 YSLEER, per germline. Germline trimming cut 1 base from V and 5 bases from J; bases unmatched to any gene: 14. CDR3 coding DNA: TGCGCCAGCAGCCAAGGAGTGCTAGCGGGAGATCAGTGGGACAATGAGCAGTTCTTC. This codes for CASSQGVLAGDQWDNEQFF.

V gene TRBV6-4 combines with J gene TRBJ1-5; D not certain. Germline V gives CDR1 MRHNA, CDR2 SNTAGT. V was clipped by 3 bases and J by 6 bases, with 9 bases between them. The CDR3 totals 13 residues. CDR3 in amino acids: CASSEIRGQPQHF. Written as DNA, the CDR3 is TGTGCCAGCAGTGAAATCCGCGGTCAGCCCCAGCATTTT.

CDR3 in amino acids: CASSYGAGTEAFF. In DNA form, the CDR3 reads TGTGCCAGCAGTTACGGGGCCGGCACTGAAGCTTTCTTT. The chain carries TRBV6-5 and TRBJ1-1; D perhaps matches TRBD1 (5 bases). Between the trimmed V and J ends, which lost 2 bases and 4 bases, there was a span of 8 bases. Germline loops: CDR1 MNHEY, CDR2 SVGAGI. The CDR3 covers 13 residues.

CDR3 nucleotides: TGTGCCAGCAGCTTAGCGCACGTGGCGGGAGCGGCAGATACGCAGTATTTT. Amino acids: CASSLAHVAGAADTQYF. V usage is TRBV7-2 and J usage is TRBJ2-3, with TRBD2 identical over 7 bases. CDR1 and CDR2 from the germline V gene are SGHTA and FQGNSA. The CDR3 spans 17 residues. After removal of 0 bases from V and 4 bases from J, the junction contained 10 bases not matched to a gene.

The chain employs TRBV5-4 and TRBJ2-2, with 10 bases that match TRBD2. Germline CDR1 SGHNT, CDR2 YYREEE (reference sequence). The V segment lost 5 bases and the J segment 7 bases; nucleotides outside the gene matches: 14. The CDR3 has 17 residues. CDR3 loop: CASSFDQRGGIGGELFF. The CDR3 region has the DNA TGTGCCAGCAGTTTTGATCAGCGGGGGGGGATCGGCGGGGAGCTGTTTTTT.

This clone was seen only once. V and J are TRBV6-4 and TRBJ2-2; no firm D call. Germline assignment: CDR1 MRHNA and CDR2 SNTAGT. The CDR3 runs to 13 residues. The germline V and J ends were trimmed by 0 bases and 5 bases, with 4 bases remaining between them. The chain's CDR3 is CASSDSGTGELFF. The CDR3 region has the DNA TGTGCCAGCAGTGACTCCGGTACCGGGGAGCTGTTTTTT.

The rearrangement joins TRBV6-1 to TRBJ2-2; the match to TRBD1 covers 8 bases. The CDR3 spans 15 residues. J lost 1 base, V lost 5 bases, and 3 bases had no gene match. Germline V gives CDR1 MNHNS, CDR2 SASEGT. CDR3 in amino acids: CASSFGTGNTGELFF. The CDR3 DNA reads as TGTGCCAGCAGTTTTGGGACAGGGAACACCGGGGAGCTGTTTTTT.

The chain uses TRBV20-1 and TRBJ2-7; D is ambiguous. In germline, CDR1 is DFQATT, CDR2 SNEGSKA (reference sequence). The V end was cut by 4 bases, the J end by 6 bases, with 10 bases between. The CDR3 contains 11 residues. The CDR3 protein is CSANQVSEQYF. In nucleotides, the CDR3 is TGCAGTGCTAATCAGGTCTCCGAGCAGTACTTC.